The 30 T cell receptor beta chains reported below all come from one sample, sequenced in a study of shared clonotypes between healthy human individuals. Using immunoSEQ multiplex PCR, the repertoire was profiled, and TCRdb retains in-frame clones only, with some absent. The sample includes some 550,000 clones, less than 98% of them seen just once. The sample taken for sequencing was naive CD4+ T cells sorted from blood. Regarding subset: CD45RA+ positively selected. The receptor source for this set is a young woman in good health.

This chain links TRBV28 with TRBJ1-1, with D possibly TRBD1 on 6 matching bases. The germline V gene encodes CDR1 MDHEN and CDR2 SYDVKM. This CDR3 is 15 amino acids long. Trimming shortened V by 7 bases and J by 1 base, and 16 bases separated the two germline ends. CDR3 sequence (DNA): TGTGCCAGCAAAGGGGCAGGGGTGCAGAACACTGAAGCTTTCTTT. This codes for CASKGAGVQNTEAFF.

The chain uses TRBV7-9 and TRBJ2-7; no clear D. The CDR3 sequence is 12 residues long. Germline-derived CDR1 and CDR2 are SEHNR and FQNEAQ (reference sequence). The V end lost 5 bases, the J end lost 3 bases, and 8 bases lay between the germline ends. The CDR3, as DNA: TGTGCCAGCAGCCGACCGAGCTACGAGCAGTACTTC. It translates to CASSRPSYEQYF.

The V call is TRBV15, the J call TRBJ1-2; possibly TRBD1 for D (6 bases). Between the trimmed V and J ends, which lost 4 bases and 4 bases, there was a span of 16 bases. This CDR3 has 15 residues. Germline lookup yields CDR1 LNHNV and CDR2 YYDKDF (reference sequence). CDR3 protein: CATSKDSSGAYGYTF. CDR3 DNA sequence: TGTGCCACCAGCAAGGACAGTTCCGGGGCCTATGGCTACACCTTC.

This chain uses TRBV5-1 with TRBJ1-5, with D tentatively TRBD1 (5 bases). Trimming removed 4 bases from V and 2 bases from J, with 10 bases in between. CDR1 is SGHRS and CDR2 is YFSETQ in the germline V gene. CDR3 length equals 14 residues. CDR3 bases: TGCGCCAGCAGCCAGGGATTTGGCAATCAGCCCCAGCATTTT. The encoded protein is CASSQGFGNQPQHF.

DNA of the CDR3: TGTGCCAGCTCCCGCCGGGGGCAGGACTACGAGCAGTACTTC. This encodes CASSRRGQDYEQYF. V gene TRBV18 combines with J gene TRBJ2-7; D assignment may be TRBD1 or TRBD2 (6 bases each). The CDR3 extends over 14 amino acids. V was shortened by 6 bases and J by 3 bases, with 15 bases between the two germline ends. Germline lookup yields CDR1 KGHSH and CDR2 LQKENI.

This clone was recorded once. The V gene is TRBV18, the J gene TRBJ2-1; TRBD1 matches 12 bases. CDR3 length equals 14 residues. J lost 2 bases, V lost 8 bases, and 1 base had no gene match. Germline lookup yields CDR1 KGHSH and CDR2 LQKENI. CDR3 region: CASGTGGPYNEQFF. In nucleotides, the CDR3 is TGTGCCAGCGGGACAGGGGGCCCCTACAATGAGCAGTTCTTC. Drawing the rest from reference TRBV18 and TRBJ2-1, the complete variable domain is NAGVMQNPRHLVRRRGQEARLRCSPMKGHSHVYWYRQLPEEGLKFMVYLQKENIIDESGMPKERFSAEFPKEGPSILRIQQVVRGDSAAYFCASGTGGPYNEQFFGPGTRLTVL.

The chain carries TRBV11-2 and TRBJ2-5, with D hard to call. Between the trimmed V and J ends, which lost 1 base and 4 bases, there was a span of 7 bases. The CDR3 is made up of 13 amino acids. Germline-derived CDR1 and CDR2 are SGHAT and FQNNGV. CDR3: CASSLGGVETQYF. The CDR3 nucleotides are TGTGCCAGCAGCTTAGGTGGGGTAGAGACCCAGTACTTC.

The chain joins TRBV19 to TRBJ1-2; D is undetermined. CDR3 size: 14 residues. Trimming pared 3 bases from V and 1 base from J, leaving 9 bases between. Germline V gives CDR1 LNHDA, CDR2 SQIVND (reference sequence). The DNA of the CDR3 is TGTGCCAGTAGTATGACGGAACTTAACTATGGCTACACCTTC. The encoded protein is CASSMTELNYGYTF. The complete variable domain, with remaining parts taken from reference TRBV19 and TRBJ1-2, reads DGGITQSPKYLFRKEGQNVTLSCEQNLNHDAMYWYRQDPGQGLRLIYYSQIVNDFQKGDIAEGYSVSREKKESFPLTVTSAQKNPTAFYLCASSMTELNYGYTFGSGTRLTVV.

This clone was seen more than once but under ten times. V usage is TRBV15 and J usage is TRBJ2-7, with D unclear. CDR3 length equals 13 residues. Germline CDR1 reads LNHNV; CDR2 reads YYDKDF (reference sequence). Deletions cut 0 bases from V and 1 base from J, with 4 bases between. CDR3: CATSREPSYEQYF. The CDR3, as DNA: TGTGCCACCAGCAGAGAACCTTCCTACGAGCAGTACTTC. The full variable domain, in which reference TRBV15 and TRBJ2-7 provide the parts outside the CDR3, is DAMVIQNPRYQVTQFGKPVTLSCSQTLNHNVMYWYQQKSSQAPKLLFHYYDKDFNNEADTPDNFQSRRPNTSFCFLDIRSPGLGDTAMYLCATSREPSYEQYFGPGTRLTVT.

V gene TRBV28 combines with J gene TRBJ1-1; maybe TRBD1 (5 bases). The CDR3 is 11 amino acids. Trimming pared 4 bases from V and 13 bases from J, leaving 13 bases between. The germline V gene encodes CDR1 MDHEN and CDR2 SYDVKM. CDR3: CASSYLGGGFF. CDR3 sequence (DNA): TGTGCCAGCAGTTATCTTGGCGGGGGTTTCTTT.

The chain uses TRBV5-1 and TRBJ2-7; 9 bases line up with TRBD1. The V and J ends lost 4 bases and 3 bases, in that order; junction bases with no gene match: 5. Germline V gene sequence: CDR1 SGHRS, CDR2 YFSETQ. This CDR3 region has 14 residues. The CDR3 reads CASSAGQGLYEQYF. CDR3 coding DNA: TGCGCCAGCAGCGCGGGACAGGGACTCTACGAGCAGTACTTC.

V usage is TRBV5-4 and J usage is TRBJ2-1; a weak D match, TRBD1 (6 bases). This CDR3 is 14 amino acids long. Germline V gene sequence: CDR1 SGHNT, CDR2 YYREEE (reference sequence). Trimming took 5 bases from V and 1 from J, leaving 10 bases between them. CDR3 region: CASSFQGSYNEQFF. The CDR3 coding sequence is TGTGCCAGCAGTTTCCAGGGGTCCTACAATGAGCAGTTCTTC.

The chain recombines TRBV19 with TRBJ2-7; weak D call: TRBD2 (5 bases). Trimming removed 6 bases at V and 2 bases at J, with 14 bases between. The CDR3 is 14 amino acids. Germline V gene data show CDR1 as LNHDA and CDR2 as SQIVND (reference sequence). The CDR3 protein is CASRDGGSPYEQYF. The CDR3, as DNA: TGTGCCAGTAGAGACGGAGGATCACCCTACGAGCAGTACTTC.

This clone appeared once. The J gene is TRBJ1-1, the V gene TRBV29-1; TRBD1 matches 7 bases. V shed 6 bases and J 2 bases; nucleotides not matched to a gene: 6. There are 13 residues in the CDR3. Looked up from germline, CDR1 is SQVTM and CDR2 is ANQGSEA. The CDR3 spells CSVSDRVNTEAFF. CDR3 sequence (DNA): TGCAGCGTCTCCGACAGGGTCAACACTGAAGCTTTCTTT.

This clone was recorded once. Here the CDR3 reads CASSPTGTHDYGYTF. CDR3 DNA: TGTGCCAGCAGCCCGACCGGGACTCATGACTATGGCTACACCTTC. The chain joins TRBV11-2 to TRBJ1-2, with D perhaps TRBD1 (5 bases). The CDR3 is made up of 15 amino acids. V lost 5 bases and J lost 3, with 16 bases in between. The V gene's germline CDR1 is SGHAT and CDR2 FQNNGV. The whole variable domain, filled in from reference TRBV11-2 and TRBJ1-2, reads EAGVAQSPRYKIIEKRQSVAFWCNPISGHATLYWYQQILGQGPKLLIQFQNNGVVDDSQLPKDRFSAERLKGVDSTLKIQPAKLEDSAVYLCASSPTGTHDYGYTFGSGTRLTVV.

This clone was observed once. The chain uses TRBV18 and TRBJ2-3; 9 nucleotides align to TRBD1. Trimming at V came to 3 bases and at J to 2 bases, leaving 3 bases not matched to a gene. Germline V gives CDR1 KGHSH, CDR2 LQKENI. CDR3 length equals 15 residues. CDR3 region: CASSPGQGITDTQYF. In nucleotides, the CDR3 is TGTGCCAGCTCACCTGGACAGGGGATCACAGATACGCAGTATTTT.

CDR3 sequence reads: CASSTSIARSSYEQYF. The CDR3 DNA is TGTGCCAGCTCAACCTCGATAGCGCGAAGCTCCTACGAGCAGTACTTC. The rearrangement uses TRBV18 and TRBJ2-7; D is possibly TRBD2 (5 bases). Germline V CDR1 and CDR2: KGHSH, LQKENI. Trimming cost V 5 bases and J 0 bases, with 17 bases left between them. CDR3 size: 16 residues.

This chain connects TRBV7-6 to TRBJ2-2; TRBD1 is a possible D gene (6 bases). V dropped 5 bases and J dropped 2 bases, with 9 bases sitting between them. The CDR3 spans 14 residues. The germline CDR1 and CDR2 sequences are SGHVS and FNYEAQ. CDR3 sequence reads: CASSPGVNTGELFF. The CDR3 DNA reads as TGTGCCAGCAGCCCAGGGGTAAACACCGGGGAGCTGTTTTTT.

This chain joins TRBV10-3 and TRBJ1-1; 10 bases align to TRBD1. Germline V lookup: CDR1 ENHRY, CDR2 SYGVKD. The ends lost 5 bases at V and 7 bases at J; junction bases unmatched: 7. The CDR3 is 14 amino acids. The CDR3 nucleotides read TGTGCCATCAGTAAGGGACAGGGGCTGGATGAAGCTTTCTTT. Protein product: CAISKGQGLDEAFF.

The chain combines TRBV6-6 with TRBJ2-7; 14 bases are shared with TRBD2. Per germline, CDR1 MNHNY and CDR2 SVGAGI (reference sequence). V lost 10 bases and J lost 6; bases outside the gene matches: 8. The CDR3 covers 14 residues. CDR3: CAKKWTSGRPEQYF. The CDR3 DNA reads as TGTGCCAAAAAATGGACTAGCGGGAGGCCCGAGCAGTACTTC.

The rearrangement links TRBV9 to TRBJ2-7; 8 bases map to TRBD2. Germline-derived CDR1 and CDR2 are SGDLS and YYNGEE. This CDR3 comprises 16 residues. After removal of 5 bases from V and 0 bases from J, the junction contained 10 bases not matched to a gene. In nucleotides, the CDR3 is TGTGCCAGCAGTACCCATGAGACTAGCGCCTCCTACGAGCAGTACTTC. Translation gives CASSTHETSASYEQYF.

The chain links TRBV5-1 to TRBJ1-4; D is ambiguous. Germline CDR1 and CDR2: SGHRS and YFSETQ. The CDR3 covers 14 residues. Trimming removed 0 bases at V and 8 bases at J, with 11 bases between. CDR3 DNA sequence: TGCGCCAGCAGCTTGGGACATCTGGGCGAAAAACTGTTTTTT. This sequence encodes CASSLGHLGEKLFF.

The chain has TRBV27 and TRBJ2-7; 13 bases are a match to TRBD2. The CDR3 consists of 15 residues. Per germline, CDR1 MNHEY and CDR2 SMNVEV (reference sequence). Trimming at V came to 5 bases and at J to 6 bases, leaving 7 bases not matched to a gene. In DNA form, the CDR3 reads TGTGCCAGCAGTGCAGGACTAGCGGGAGTTCTCGAGCAGTACTTC. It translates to CASSAGLAGVLEQYF.

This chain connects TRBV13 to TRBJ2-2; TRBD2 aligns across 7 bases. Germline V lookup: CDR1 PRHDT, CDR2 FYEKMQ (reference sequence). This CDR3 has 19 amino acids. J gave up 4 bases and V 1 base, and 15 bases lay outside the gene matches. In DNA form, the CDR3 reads TGTGCCAGCAGCTTAGCCCCCCCGAAGGAAGCGGGATTCACCGGGGAGCTGTTTTTT. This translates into CASSLAPPKEAGFTGELFF.

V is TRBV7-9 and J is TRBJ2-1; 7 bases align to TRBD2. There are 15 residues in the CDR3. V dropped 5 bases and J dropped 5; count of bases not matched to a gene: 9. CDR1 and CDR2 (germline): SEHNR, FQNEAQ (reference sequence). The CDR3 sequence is CASSATGTKHNEQFF. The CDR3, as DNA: TGTGCCAGCAGCGCAACCGGGACTAAACACAATGAGCAGTTCTTC.

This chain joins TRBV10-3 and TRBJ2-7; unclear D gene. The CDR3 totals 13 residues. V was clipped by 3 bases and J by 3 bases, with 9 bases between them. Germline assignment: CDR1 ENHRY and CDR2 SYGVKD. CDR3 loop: CAISDQKYYEQYF. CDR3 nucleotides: TGTGCCATCAGTGACCAGAAATACTACGAGCAGTACTTC.

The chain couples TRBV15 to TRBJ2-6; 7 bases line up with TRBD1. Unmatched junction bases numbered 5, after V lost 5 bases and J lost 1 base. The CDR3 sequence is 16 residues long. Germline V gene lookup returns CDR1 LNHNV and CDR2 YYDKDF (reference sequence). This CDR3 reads CATSPRTGSGANVLTF. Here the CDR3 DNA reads TGTGCCACCAGCCCGCGGACAGGATCTGGGGCCAACGTCCTGACTTTC.

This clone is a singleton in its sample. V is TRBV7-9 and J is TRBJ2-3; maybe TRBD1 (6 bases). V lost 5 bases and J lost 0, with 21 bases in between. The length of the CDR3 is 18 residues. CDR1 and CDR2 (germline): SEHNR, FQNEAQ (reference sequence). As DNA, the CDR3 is TGTGCCAGCAGCGACACTGGACAGATAATTACTAGCACAGATACGCAGTATTTT. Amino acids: CASSDTGQIITSTDTQYF.

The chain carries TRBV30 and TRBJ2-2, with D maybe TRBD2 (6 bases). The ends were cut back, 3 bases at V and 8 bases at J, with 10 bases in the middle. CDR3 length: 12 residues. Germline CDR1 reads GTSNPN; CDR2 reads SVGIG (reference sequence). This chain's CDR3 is CAWRREWGELFF. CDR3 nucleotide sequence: TGTGCCTGGAGACGGGAGTGGGGGGAGCTGTTTTTT.

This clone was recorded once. In nucleotides, the CDR3 is TGTGCCAGTAGTAAACAGATGTATGTTTACGACAAAAACATTCAGTACTTC. Translated, it gives CASSKQMYVYDKNIQYF. The V gene is TRBV19, the J gene TRBJ2-4; D not resolved. Trimming removed 4 bases from V and 3 bases from J, with 19 bases in between. This CDR3 spans 17 amino acids. The germline V gene has CDR1 LNHDA and CDR2 SQIVND (reference sequence). Filled out from reference TRBV19 and TRBJ2-4, the complete variable domain reads DGGITQSPKYLFRKEGQNVTLSCEQNLNHDAMYWYRQDPGQGLRLIYYSQIVNDFQKGDIAEGYSVSREKKESFPLTVTSAQKNPTAFYLCASSKQMYVYDKNIQYFGAGTRLSVL.